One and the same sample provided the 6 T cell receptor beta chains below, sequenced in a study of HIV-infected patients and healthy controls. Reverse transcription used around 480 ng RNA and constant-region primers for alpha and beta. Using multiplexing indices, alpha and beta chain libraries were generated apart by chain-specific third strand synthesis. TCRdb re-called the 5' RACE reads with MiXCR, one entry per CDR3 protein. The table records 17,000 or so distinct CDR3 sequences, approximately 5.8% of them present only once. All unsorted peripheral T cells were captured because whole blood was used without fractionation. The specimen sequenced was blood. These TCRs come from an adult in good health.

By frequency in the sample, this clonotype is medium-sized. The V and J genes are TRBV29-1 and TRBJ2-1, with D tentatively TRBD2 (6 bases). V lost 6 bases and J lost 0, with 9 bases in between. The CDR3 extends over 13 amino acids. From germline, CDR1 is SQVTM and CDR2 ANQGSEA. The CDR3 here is CSVGDFSYNEQFF. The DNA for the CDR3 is TGCAGCGTGGGGGACTTCTCCTACAATGAGCAGTTCTTC.

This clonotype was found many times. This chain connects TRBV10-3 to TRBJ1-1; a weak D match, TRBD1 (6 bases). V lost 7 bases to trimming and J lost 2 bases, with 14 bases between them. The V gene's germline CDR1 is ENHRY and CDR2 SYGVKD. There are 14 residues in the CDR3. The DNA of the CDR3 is TGTGCCATCACCCAGACAGGAGGAAACACTGAAGCTTTCTTT. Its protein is CAITQTGGNTEAFF.

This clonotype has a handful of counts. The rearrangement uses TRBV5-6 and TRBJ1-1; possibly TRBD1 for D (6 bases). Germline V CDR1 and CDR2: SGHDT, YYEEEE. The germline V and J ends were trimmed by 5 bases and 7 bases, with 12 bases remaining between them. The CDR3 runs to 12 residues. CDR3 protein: CASSAQGIEAFF. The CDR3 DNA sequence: TGTGCCAGCAGTGCACAGGGCATTGAAGCTTTCTTT. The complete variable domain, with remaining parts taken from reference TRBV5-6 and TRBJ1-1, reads DAGVTQSPTHLIKTRGQQVTLRCSPKSGHDTVSWYQQALGQGPQFIFQYYEEEERQRGNFPDRFSGHQFPNYSSELNVNALLLGDSALYLCASSAQGIEAFFGQGTRLTVV.

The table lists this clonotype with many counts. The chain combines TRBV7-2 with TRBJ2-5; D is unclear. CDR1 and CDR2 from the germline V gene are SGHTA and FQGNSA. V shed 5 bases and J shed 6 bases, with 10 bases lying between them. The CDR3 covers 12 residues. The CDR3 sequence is CASSVSLKTQYF. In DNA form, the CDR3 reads TGTGCCAGCAGCGTTAGCCTAAAGACCCAGTACTTC.

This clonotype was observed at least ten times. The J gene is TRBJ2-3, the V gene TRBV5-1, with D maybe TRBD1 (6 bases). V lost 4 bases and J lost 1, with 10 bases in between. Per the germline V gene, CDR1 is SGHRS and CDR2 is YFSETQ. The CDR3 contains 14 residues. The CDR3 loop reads CASSQGHRTDTQYF. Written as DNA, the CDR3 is TGCGCCAGCAGCCAGGGACATCGCACAGATACGCAGTATTTT.

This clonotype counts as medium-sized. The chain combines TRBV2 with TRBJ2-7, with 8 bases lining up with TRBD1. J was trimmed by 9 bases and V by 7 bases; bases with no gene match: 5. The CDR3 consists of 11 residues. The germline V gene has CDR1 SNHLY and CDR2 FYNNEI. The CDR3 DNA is TGTGCCAGCATGCCCGGACAGGGGCAGTACTTC. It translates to CASMPGQGQYF.